Included here is one T cell receptor (beta chain) sequence, with context. Method: immunoSEQ multiplex PCR; TCRdb's copy keeps in-frame clones and lacks some. The sample yields fewer than 100,000 clones, 80% to 90% seen once. This sample stems from a study of CD4 T cell repertoires in COVID-19. Trimming removed 10 bases from V and 7 bases from J; junction bases left unmatched: 10. The CDR3 contains 13 residues. The clonotype was recovered from a human donor who had COVID-19. This specimen consisted of CD4+ T cells from peripheral blood, obtained after recovery from COVID-19. The J gene is TRBJ1-2, the V gene TRBV12-3 or TRBV12-4, with 9 bases identical to TRBD1. The CDR3 protein is CATTPGQGFGYTF. Written as DNA, the CDR3 is TGTGCCACCACTCCGGGACAGGGATTTGGCTACACCTTC.